Listed here are 9 T cell receptor beta chains from one sample, sequenced in a study of blood T cell repertoires in COVID-19. TCRdb's copy holds only in-frame clones and misses some; the assay was immunoSEQ multiplex PCR. The sample has around 300,000 clones; approximately 86% are singletons. The sequenced sample was PBMCs or T cells enriched from blood (not recorded which). The receptor source for this set is a woman aged 18-29 years who had recovered from COVID-19.

V and J are TRBV28 and TRBJ1-6, with 7 bases identical to TRBD1. Germline trimming cut 5 bases from V and 7 bases from J; bases unmatched to any gene: 8. Germline V gene lookup returns CDR1 MDHEN and CDR2 SYDVKM. This CDR3 is 15 amino acids long. The CDR3 loop reads CASSPSDRVNSPLHF. The DNA of the CDR3 is TGTGCCAGCAGTCCGTCTGACAGGGTGAATTCACCCCTCCACTTT.

This clone has just a few counts. V and J are TRBV11-3 and TRBJ1-6; 9 nucleotides match TRBD1. In germline, CDR1 is SGHNT, CDR2 YENEEA. Germline trimming cut 5 bases from V and 7 bases from J; bases unmatched to any gene: 3. CDR3 size: 14 residues. CDR3 protein: CASSLQGANSPLHF. Here the CDR3 DNA reads TGTGCCAGCAGCCTACAGGGGGCGAATTCACCCCTCCACTTT.

V and J are TRBV7-8 and TRBJ2-3; TRBD1 agrees at 8 bases. CDR1 SGHVS and CDR2 FQNEAQ come from the germline V gene. The CDR3 extends over 15 amino acids. J was trimmed by 2 bases and V by 5 bases; bases with no gene match: 6. The CDR3 sequence: CASSHGQGITDTQYF. In DNA form, the CDR3 reads TGTGCCAGCAGCCACGGACAGGGTATCACAGATACGCAGTATTTT.

The chain joins TRBV7-2 to TRBJ2-5; maybe TRBD2 (6 bases). The CDR3 consists of 13 residues. Germline lookup yields CDR1 SGHTA and CDR2 FQGNSA. V lost 6 bases to trimming and J lost 2 bases, with 10 bases between them. This CDR3 is CASRPAGQETQYF. The DNA of the CDR3 is TGTGCCAGCAGGCCAGCGGGTCAAGAGACCCAGTACTTC.

This chain links TRBV19 with TRBJ1-3, with no clear D. The CDR3 is 14 amino acids. V lost 3 bases and J 0 bases, leaving 6 bases between the germline ends. Germline CDR1 reads LNHDA; CDR2 reads SQIVND (reference sequence). The CDR3 bases are TGTGCCAGTAGTATTAGCTTCTCTGGAAACACCATATATTTT. Amino acid sequence: CASSISFSGNTIYF.

The chain employs TRBV10-2 and TRBJ2-2; 10 nucleotides agree with TRBD1. The germline gives CDR1 WSHSY, CDR2 SAAADI. The CDR3 is 16 residues long. With 5 bases clipped from V and 6 bases from J, the junction kept 9 bases outside the gene matches. The CDR3 nucleotides read TGCGCCAGCAGTCAGGCCGGGACAGGGGTGCCCGGGGAGCTGTTTTTT. Its translation is CASSQAGTGVPGELFF.

The chain is built from TRBV9 and TRBJ1-4; 7 nucleotides match TRBD1. Germline CDR1 reads SGDLS; CDR2 reads YYNGEE. This CDR3 has 16 residues. The trim removed 3 bases at V and 7 bases at J, leaving 12 bases unmatched. CDR3 sequence: CASSAQGRLGGEKLFF. For the CDR3, the DNA is TGTGCCAGCAGCGCACAGGGGAGACTAGGGGGTGAAAAACTGTTTTTT.

The chain employs TRBV4-1 and TRBJ1-5; TRBD1 matches 9 bases. Trimming cost V 3 bases and J 4 bases; bases outside gene matches: 13. Germline V CDR1 and CDR2: MGHRA, YSYEKL. The CDR3 sequence is 18 residues long. The DNA for the CDR3 is TGCGCCAGCAGCCAGGGGGGGACAGGGCCTTCTTTTAATCAGCCCCAGCATTTT. Protein sequence: CASSQGGTGPSFNQPQHF.

The chain employs TRBV18 and TRBJ1-2; 8 nucleotides match TRBD1. Germline V lookup: CDR1 KGHSH, CDR2 LQKENI. Losses at the gene ends were 10 bases for V and 6 bases for J; bases not matched to a gene: 16. There are 15 residues in the CDR3. CDR3 bases: TGTGCCACTAATCCATCCATACAGGGGGTCCATGGCTACACCTTC. Translated, it gives CATNPSIQGVHGYTF.